The table lists the clone carrying this T cell receptor (beta chain) with a few counts. The antigen remains unidentified. The data originate from a study of blood T cells in healthy people across ages. Study-level findings and limits: Naive T cell percentage showed a strong correlation with the diversity of TCR beta.

The second PCR ran about 6 to 12 cycles with a sample-barcoded 5' primer and J-beta primers. Each cDNA was tagged by a template-switch adaptor containing 12 random nucleotides. TCRdb processed the 5' RACE reads anew with MiXCR; each CDR3 protein has one entry. The table includes about 1.4 million distinct CDR3 sequences, 59% detected once. Per sample, no less than 5 micrograms of total RNA were extracted. The V and J ends lost 5 bases and 6 bases, in that order; junction bases with no gene match: 24. Germline CDR1 and CDR2: SQVTM and ANQGSEA. The CDR3 sequence is 20 residues long. The specimen was blood. The TCR sequence derives from a man aged 18-30 years in good health. The chain is built from TRBV29-1 and TRBJ2-1; the match to TRBD2 covers 11 bases. CDR3 residues: CSVQGQGSGGALFSVNEQFF. CDR3 bases: TGCAGCGTTCAGGGCCAGGGTAGCGGGGGGGCCCTGTTTTCGGTCAATGAGCAGTTCTTC.